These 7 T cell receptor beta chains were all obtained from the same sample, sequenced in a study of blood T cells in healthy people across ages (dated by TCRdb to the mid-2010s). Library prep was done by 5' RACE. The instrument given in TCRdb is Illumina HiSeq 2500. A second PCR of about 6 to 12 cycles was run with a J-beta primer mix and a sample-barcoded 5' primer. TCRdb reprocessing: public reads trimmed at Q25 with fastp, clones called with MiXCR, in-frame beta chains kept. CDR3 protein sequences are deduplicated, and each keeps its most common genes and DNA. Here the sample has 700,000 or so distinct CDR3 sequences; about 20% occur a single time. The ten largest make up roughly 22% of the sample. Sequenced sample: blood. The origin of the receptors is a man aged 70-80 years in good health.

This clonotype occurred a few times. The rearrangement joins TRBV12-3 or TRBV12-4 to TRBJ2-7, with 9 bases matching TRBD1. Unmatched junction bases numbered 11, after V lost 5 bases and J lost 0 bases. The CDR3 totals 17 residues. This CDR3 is CASSRDREKFFSYEQYF. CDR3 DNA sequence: TGTGCCAGCAGTCGGGACAGGGAGAAGTTTTTCTCCTACGAGCAGTACTTC.

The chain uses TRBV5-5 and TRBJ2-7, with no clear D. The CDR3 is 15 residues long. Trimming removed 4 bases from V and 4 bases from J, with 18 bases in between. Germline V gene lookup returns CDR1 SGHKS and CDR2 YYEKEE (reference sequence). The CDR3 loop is CASSAQVGAQYEQYF. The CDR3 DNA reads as TGTGCCAGCAGCGCTCAGGTAGGAGCCCAGTACGAGCAGTACTTC.

CDR3 in amino acids: CASSWSNYGYTF. The CDR3 DNA sequence: TGCGCCAGCAGTTGGTCAAACTATGGCTACACCTTC. The chain recombines TRBV5-1 with TRBJ1-2; no clear D gene. Germline V gene lookup returns CDR1 SGHRS and CDR2 YFSETQ. The CDR3 is made up of 12 amino acids. V lost 5 bases, J lost 2 bases, and 7 bases lay in between.

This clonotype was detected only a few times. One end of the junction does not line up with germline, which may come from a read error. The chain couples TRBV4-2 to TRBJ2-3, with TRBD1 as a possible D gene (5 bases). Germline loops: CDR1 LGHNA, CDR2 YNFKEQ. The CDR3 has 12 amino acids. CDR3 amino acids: CASSHYTGTQYF. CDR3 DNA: TGTGCCAGCAGCCATTACACAGGTACGCAGTATTTT.

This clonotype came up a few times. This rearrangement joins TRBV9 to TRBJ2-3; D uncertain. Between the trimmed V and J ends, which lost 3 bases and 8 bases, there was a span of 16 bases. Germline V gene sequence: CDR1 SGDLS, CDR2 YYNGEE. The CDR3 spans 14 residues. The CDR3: CASSALSTTATQYF. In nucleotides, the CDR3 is TGTGCCAGCAGCGCTTTAAGCACTACGGCTACGCAGTATTTT.

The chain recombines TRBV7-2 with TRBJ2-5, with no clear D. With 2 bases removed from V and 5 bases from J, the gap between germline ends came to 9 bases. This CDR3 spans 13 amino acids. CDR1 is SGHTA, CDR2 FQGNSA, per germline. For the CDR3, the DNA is TGTGCCAGCAGCTTATCTAGTTGGGAGACCCAGTACTTC. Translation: CASSLSSWETQYF.

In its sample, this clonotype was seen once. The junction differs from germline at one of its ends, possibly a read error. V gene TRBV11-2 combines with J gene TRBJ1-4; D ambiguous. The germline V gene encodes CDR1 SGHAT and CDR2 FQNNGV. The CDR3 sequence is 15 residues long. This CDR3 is CASSRDGLTNEKLFF. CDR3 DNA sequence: TGCGCCAGCAGCCGAGACGGGCTTACTAATGAAAAACTGTTTTTT.